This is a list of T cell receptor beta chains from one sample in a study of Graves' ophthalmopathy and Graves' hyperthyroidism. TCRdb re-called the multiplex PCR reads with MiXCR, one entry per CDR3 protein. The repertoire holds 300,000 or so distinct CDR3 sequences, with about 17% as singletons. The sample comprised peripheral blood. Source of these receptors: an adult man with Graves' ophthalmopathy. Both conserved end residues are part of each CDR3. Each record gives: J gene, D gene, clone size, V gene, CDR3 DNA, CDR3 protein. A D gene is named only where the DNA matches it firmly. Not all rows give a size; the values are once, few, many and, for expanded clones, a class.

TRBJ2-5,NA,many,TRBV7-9,TGTGCCAGCAGCTTAGGAGTTCAGCAAGAGACCCAGTACTTC,CASSLGVQQETQYF
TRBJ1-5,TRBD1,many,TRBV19,TGTGCCAGTAGTAGAATGAGGGACAGCCATCTTAATCAGCCCCAGCATTTT,CASSRMRDSHLNQPQHF
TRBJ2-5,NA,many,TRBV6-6,TGTGCCAGCAGTCAGTCAGTGGTTAGACAAGAGACCCAGTACTTC,CASSQSVVRQETQYF
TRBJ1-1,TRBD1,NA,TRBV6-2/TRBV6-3,TGTGCCAGCAGTTACACAAGACAGGGGTTGGAAACTGAAGCTTTCTTT,CASSYTRQGLETEAFF
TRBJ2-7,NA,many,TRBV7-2,TGTGCCAGCAGCAAAGCCAGGACGGAGTCCTACGAGCAGTACTTC,CASSKARTESYEQYF
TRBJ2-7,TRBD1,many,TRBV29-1,TGCAGCGTTGAAGTGGACAGGGGGCTATTGCACGAGCAGTACTTC,CSVEVDRGLLHEQYF
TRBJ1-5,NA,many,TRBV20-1,TGCAGTGCTAGACGCAGCTCCAATCAGCCCCAGCATTTT,CSARRSSNQPQHF
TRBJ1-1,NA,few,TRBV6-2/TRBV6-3,TGTGCCAGCAGAAACGAGGTGACAGCTACCACCATGAACACTGAAGCTTTCTTT,CASRNEVTATTMNTEAFF
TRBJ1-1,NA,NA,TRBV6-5,TGTGCCAGCAGTTATAGAACCCCAGAAAACACTGAAGCTTTCTTT,CASSYRTPENTEAFF
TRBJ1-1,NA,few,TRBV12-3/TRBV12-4,TGTGCCAGCAGCCTATTCAGCGGACCTGAAGCTTTCTTT,CASSLFSGPEAFF
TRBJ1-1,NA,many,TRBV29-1,TGCAGCGTTGTGTACGGGAACACTGAAGCTTTCTTT,CSVVYGNTEAFF
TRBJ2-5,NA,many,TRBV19,TGTGCCAGTTCTCTAATTAACGCAAAGGAGACCCAGTACTTC,CASSLINAKETQYF
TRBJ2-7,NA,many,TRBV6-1,TGTGCCAGCCGGGACCCCTCCTACGAGCAGTACTTC,CASRDPSYEQYF
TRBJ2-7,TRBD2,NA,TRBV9,TGTGCCAGCAGCGAAACTAGCGGAATAGAGCAGTACTTC,CASSETSGIEQYF
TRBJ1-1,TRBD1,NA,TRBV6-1,TGTGCCAGCAGCCCCCCGGGACAGGGGTTTCTAGCTTTCTTT,CASSPPGQGFLAFF
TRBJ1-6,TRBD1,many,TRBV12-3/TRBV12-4,TGTGCCAGCAGTGGTCTCGGGACAGGTAATTCACCCCTCCACTTT,CASSGLGTGNSPLHF
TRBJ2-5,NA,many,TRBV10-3,TGTGCCATCAGTATCCGGGGGCAAGAGACCCAGTACTTC,CAISIRGQETQYF
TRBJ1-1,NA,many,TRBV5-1,TGCGCCAGCAGCACCCGGACAGACCCATTTAACACTGAAGCTTTCTTT,CASSTRTDPFNTEAFF
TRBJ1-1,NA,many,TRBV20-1,TGCAGTGCCGGAGGCCGACAGGTTGGTTCTGAAGCTTTCTTT,CSAGGRQVGSEAFF
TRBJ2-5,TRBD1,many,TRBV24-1,TGTGCCACCAGTGACCCCGACAGGGGCCCCCAAGAGACCCAGTACTTC,CATSDPDRGPQETQYF
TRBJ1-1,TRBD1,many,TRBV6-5,TGTGCCAGCAGTTACTCGTCAGGGGGCGCGGAAAACACTGAAGCTTTCTTT,CASSYSSGGAENTEAFF
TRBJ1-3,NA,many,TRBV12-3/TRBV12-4,TGTGCCAGCAGGACAGACGGAGCTGGAAACACCATATATTTT,CASRTDGAGNTIYF
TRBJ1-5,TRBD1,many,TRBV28,TGTGCCAGCAGGAACAGGGGTGGAAATCAGCCCCAGCATTTT,CASRNRGGNQPQHF
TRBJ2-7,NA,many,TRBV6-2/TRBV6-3,TGTGCCAGCCTATCGGACAACTACGAGCAGTACTTC,CASLSDNYEQYF
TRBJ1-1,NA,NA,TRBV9,TGTGCCAGCAGCGTAGTTCAGGGGCAGAACACTGAAGCTTTCTTT,CASSVVQGQNTEAFF
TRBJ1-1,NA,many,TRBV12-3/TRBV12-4,TGTGCCAGCAGTTTCCTGGGCAGATTGATTGAAGCTTTCTTT,CASSFLGRLIEAFF
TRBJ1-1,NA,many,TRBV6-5,TGTGCCAGCAGTTACCGGTCTGCGGCCGGAACTTTCTTT,CASSYRSAAGTFF
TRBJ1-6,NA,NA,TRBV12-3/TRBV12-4,TGTGCCAGCAGTTCGCCACAAACACCCCTCCACTTT,CASSSPQTPLHF
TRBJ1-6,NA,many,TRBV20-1,TGCAGTGCTAGGGGCGGCCGCTATAATTCACCCCTCCACTTT,CSARGGRYNSPLHF
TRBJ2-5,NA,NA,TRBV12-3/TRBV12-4,TGTGCCAGCAGTTTAGGTATCGGGCGGGAAAGAGGGGAGACCCAGTACTTC,CASSLGIGRERGETQYF
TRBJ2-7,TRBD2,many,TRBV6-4,TGTGCCAGCAGTGACCTAATAGCGGGAGGGCCTCACGAGCAGTACTTC,CASSDLIAGGPHEQYF
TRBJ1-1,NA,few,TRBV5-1,TGCGCCAGCAGCCCCGGACAGTTGAGGAACACTGAAGCTTTCTTT,CASSPGQLRNTEAFF
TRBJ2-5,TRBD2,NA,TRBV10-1,TGCGCCAGCAGTGTCGGGAGACTAGCGGGAGTGGAGACCCAGTACTTC,CASSVGRLAGVETQYF
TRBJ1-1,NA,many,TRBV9,TGTGCCAGCAGCGTAGCCCTGAACGCTGAAGCTTTCTTT,CASSVALNAEAFF
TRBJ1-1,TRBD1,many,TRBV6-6,TGTGCCAGCAGTTATCTTATTGGACAGGGGGAGTTTATGAACACTGAAGCTTTCTTT,CASSYLIGQGEFMNTEAFF
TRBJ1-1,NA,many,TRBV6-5,TGTGCCAGCAGCGGAACCGGGGCCAAAACTGAAGCTTTCTTT,CASSGTGAKTEAFF
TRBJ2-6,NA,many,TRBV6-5,TGTGCCAGCAGTTTTACAGGGCCTGGGGCCAACGTCCTGACTTTC,CASSFTGPGANVLTF
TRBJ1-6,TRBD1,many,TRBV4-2,TGTGCCAGCAGCCCCCAGGGGGCGGGCAATTCACCCCTCCACTTT,CASSPQGAGNSPLHF
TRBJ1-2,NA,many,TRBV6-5,TGTGCCAGCAGTTACTTGGTAGACTATGGCTACACCTTC,CASSYLVDYGYTF
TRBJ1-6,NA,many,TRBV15,TGTGCCACCAGCAGAGACCCGGGACCTAATTCACCCCTCCACTTT,CATSRDPGPNSPLHF
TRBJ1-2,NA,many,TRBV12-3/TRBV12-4,TGTGCCAGCAGTTCTCAGGGGTTGAGCTACACCTTC,CASSSQGLSYTF
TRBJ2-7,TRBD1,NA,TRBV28,TGTGCCAGCAGTCGACCACAGGGGGCAGGTACCTACGAGCAGTACTTC,CASSRPQGAGTYEQYF
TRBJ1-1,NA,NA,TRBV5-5,TGTGCCAGCAGCTTCAATTGGGCTCCGAACACTGAAGCTTTCTTT,CASSFNWAPNTEAFF
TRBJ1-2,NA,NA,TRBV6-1,TGTGCCAGCAGTACGGCTGGGGGCAGGGATTACACCTTC,CASSTAGGRDYTF
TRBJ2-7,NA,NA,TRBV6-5,TGTGCCAGCAGTTACAGTGGGAGCCTCGAGCAGTACTTC,CASSYSGSLEQYF
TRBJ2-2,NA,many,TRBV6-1,TGTGCCAGCAGTCCCGGTACCGGGGAGCTGTTTTTT,CASSPGTGELFF
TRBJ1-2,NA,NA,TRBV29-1,TGCAGCGTTGATATGGGTAGCTATGGCTACACCTTC,CSVDMGSYGYTF
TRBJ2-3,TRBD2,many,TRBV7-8,TGTGCCAGCAGTCCCCCGCGGATTAGCGGGAGAGATACGCAGTATTTT,CASSPPRISGRDTQYF
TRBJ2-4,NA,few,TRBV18,TGTGCCAGCTCACCGGAAAAAAACATTCAGTACTTC,CASSPEKNIQYF
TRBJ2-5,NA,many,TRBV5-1,TGCGCCAGCAGCCCCCAGCAGGGTCGGGAGACCCAGTACTTC,CASSPQQGRETQYF
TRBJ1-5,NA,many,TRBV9,TGTGCCAGCAGCGTAGGCATCGGGAATCAGCCCCAGCATTTT,CASSVGIGNQPQHF
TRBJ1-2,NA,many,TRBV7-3,TGTGCCAGCAGCAAGGACAGAAACTATGGCTACACCTTC,CASSKDRNYGYTF
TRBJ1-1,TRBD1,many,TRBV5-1,TGCGCCAGCAGCTTGACGAGGGGGCACACTGAAGCTTTCTTT,CASSLTRGHTEAFF
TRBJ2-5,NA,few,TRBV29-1,TGCAGCGTTGAGAGGGCAGGGCGTCGGGAGACCCAGTACTTC,CSVERAGRRETQYF
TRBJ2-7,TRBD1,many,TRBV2,TGTGCCAGCAGTTCCCGGGACAGTGACTACGAGCAGTACTTC,CASSSRDSDYEQYF